The 17 T cell receptor beta chains in this list originate from one sample, sequenced in a study of OX40 agonist ivuxolimab in advanced cancers. Assay used: immunoSEQ multiplex PCR; TCRdb lists only in-frame clones, some missing. Among about 93,000 clones listed, 85% to 95% were seen once. The sequencing used CD4+ or CD8+ T cells sorted from blood, collected in a trial of the OX40 agonist ivuxolimab. The origin of the receptors is an adult with an advanced solid tumor such as melanoma, head and neck, liver or kidney cancer.

CDR3 in amino acids: CASSQVQGYSEPQHF. As DNA, the CDR3 is TGCGCCAGCAGCCAAGTCCAGGGGTATTCTGAGCCCCAGCATTTT. The chain combines TRBV4-1 with TRBJ1-5; D is possibly TRBD1 (6 bases). This CDR3 is 15 amino acids long. With 1 base removed from V and 8 bases from J, the gap between germline ends came to 15 bases. Germline CDR1 MGHRA, CDR2 YSYEKL.

The rearrangement joins TRBV5-1 to TRBJ1-4; TRBD1 is a possible D gene (5 bases). The V end was cut by 4 bases, the J end by 7 bases, with 20 bases between. The germline gives CDR1 SGHRS, CDR2 YFSETQ. This CDR3 has 16 amino acids. The CDR3 loop reads CASSPRGRVEAEKLFF. The CDR3 DNA reads as TGCGCCAGCAGCCCGAGGGGTAGGGTGGAGGCTGAAAAACTGTTTTTT.

The CDR3 DNA reads as TGCAGCGTTGAAGGCAGGGAGACTTCCTACACTGAAGCTTTCTTT. It specifies CSVEGRETSYTEAFF. The chain combines TRBV29-1 with TRBJ1-1, with a weak D call TRBD1 (5 bases). The V gene's germline CDR1 is SQVTM and CDR2 ANQGSEA. The ends were cut back, 1 base at V and 3 bases at J, with 15 bases in the middle. The CDR3 contains 15 residues. The full variable domain, completed using reference TRBV29-1 and TRBJ1-1, is SAVISQKPSRDICQRGTSLTIQCQVDSQVTMMFWYRQQPGQSLTLIATANQGSEATYESGFVIDKFPISRPNLTFSTLTVSNMSPEDSSIYLCSVEGRETSYTEAFFGQGTRLTVV.

The chain carries TRBV10-3 and TRBJ2-7; 7 nucleotides match TRBD1. The trim removed 4 bases at V and 0 bases at J, leaving 6 bases unmatched. The CDR3 sequence is 15 residues long. Germline CDR1 is ENHRY and CDR2 is SYGVKD. CDR3 sequence reads: CAISVGTEGSYEQYF. The CDR3 nucleotides are TGTGCCATCAGTGTTGGGACAGAGGGCTCCTACGAGCAGTACTTC.

The rearrangement uses TRBV5-6 and TRBJ1-4; weak D call: TRBD1 (5 bases). Looked up from germline, CDR1 is SGHDT and CDR2 is YYEEEE. V was cut by 3 bases and J by 5 bases, with 17 bases left in between. The CDR3 loop spans 16 amino acids. CDR3 DNA: TGTGCCAGCAGCTCGCGGTGGGGGACTCCGAATGAAAAACTGTTTTTT. Amino acids: CASSSRWGTPNEKLFF.

V gene TRBV6-5 combines with J gene TRBJ2-1; D call uncertain. The V gene's germline CDR1 is MNHEY and CDR2 SVGAGI. The CDR3 consists of 13 residues. The germline V and J ends were trimmed by 3 bases and 1 base, with 4 bases remaining between them. The CDR3 nucleotides read TGTGCCAGCAGTTATGCATCCTACAATGAGCAGTTCTTC. Amino acids: CASSYASYNEQFF.

This clone has just one count. The gene calls are TRBV14 and TRBJ2-7; 7 bases are shared with TRBD1. The germline gives CDR1 SGHDN, CDR2 FVKESK. The length of the CDR3 is 15 residues. J was trimmed by 2 bases and V by 1 base; bases with no gene match: 5. CDR3 nucleotides: TGTGCCAGCAGCCAAGGGCTGGGACAGACCTACGAGCAGTACTTC. It codes for CASSQGLGQTYEQYF.

The genes are TRBV11-2 and TRBJ2-7, with D tentatively TRBD1 (7 bases). V gave up 6 bases and J gave up 7 bases, with 22 bases separating them. Germline V gives CDR1 SGHAT, CDR2 FQNNGV. The CDR3 consists of 15 residues. CDR3 nucleotide sequence: TGTGCCAGCAGGCCCGGCAGGGGGGCGGGTGGAGAGCAGTACTTC. Its protein product is CASRPGRGAGGEQYF.

This chain connects TRBV4-3 to TRBJ2-7; no clear D gene. Per germline, CDR1 LGHNA and CDR2 YSLEER. Trimming shortened V by 1 base and J by 5 bases, and 9 bases separated the two germline ends. CDR3 size: 13 residues. CDR3 residues: CASSQVVRNEQYF. The CDR3 nucleotides are TGCGCCAGCAGCCAAGTGGTAAGAAACGAGCAGTACTTC.

CDR3: CATSSFVGEDEQFF. The CDR3 bases are TGTGCCACCAGCTCATTCGTGGGGGAAGATGAGCAGTTCTTC. This chain connects TRBV15 to TRBJ2-1, with D tentatively TRBD1 or TRBD2 (5 bases each). Germline V gene sequence: CDR1 LNHNV, CDR2 YYDKDF (reference sequence). This CDR3 spans 14 amino acids. Trimming removed 5 bases at V and 8 bases at J, with 16 bases between.

The chain combines TRBV10-1 with TRBJ2-7, with D perhaps matching TRBD2 (5 bases). This CDR3 is built from 14 residues. The V and J ends lost 5 bases and 2 bases respectively, with 13 bases between them. Germline CDR1 is WNHNN and CDR2 is SYGVQD (reference sequence). CDR3 coding DNA: TGCGCCAGCAGTCCCGAAGGGAGACCCTACGAGCAGTACTTC. Translating gives CASSPEGRPYEQYF.

V gene TRBV4-2 combines with J gene TRBJ2-1; no definite D call. CDR3 length: 17 residues. V lost 3 bases and J 0 bases, leaving 15 bases between the germline ends. Germline values: CDR1 LGHNA, CDR2 YNFKEQ. CDR3 loop: CASSHPADGSSYNEQFF. CDR3 nucleotides: TGTGCCAGCAGCCACCCCGCGGATGGTAGCTCCTACAATGAGCAGTTCTTC.

The chain couples TRBV7-9 to TRBJ1-4, with 8 bases matching TRBD1. CDR3 size: 16 residues. Germline trimming cut 5 bases from V and 0 bases from J; bases unmatched to any gene: 5. Germline V gene sequence: CDR1 SEHNR, CDR2 FQNEAQ (reference sequence). The CDR3 nucleotides are TGTGCCAGCAGCGACGGACAGGGTGCAACTAATGAAAAACTGTTTTTT. This sequence encodes CASSDGQGATNEKLFF.

V is TRBV5-4 and J is TRBJ2-2; 10 nucleotides agree with TRBD2. This CDR3 contains 16 residues. V shed 4 bases and J 4 bases; nucleotides not matched to a gene: 7. The germline V gene has CDR1 SGHNT and CDR2 YYREEE (reference sequence). The CDR3 coding sequence is TGTGCCAGCAGCCCATTAGCGGGAGGAAGCACCGGGGAGCTGTTTTTT. Translated: CASSPLAGGSTGELFF.

V gene TRBV27 combines with J gene TRBJ2-7, with TRBD2 identical over 8 bases. This CDR3 has 15 residues. The V gene's germline CDR1 is MNHEY and CDR2 SMNVEV (reference sequence). Germline trimming cut 1 base from V and 2 bases from J; bases unmatched to any gene: 4. In DNA form, the CDR3 reads TGTGCCAGCAGTTTATACGGCGGGAGGACCTACGAGCAGTACTTC. Protein sequence: CASSLYGGRTYEQYF.

The rearrangement uses TRBV5-1 and TRBJ2-7; the D is unclear. Trimming removed 0 bases from V and 2 bases from J, with 12 bases in between. The CDR3 extends over 15 amino acids. CDR1 and CDR2 (germline): SGHRS, YFSETQ. The CDR3 sequence: CASSLGWGGAYEQYF. CDR3 coding DNA: TGCGCCAGCAGCTTGGGGTGGGGTGGGGCCTACGAGCAGTACTTC.

The V and J genes are TRBV2 and TRBJ2-7; possibly TRBD1 for D (6 bases). The germline gives CDR1 SNHLY, CDR2 FYNNEI. This CDR3 has 14 residues. V was pared by 6 bases and J by 2 bases, with 14 bases between. CDR3 sequence: CASSPRGRAYEQYF. Here the CDR3 DNA reads TGTGCCAGCAGCCCCAGGGGACGGGCCTACGAGCAGTACTTC.